A single T cell receptor beta chain is shown here with its context. In the study's own analysis: Counts of nucleated cells, estimated from reference gene primer amplification, were obtained. Assay used: immunoSEQ multiplex PCR; TCRdb lists only in-frame clones, some missing. V and J calls and clone size are as listed in that table; D and trimming were resolved from the DNA. In the table there are some 120,000 clones, around nine tenths of which are singletons. This entry belongs to a study of blood T cell repertoires in COVID-19. Study summary: Samples of COVID-19 (acute and convalescent) were obtained from the United States, Italy and Spain. PBMCs, B-cell-depleted T cells, or T cells provided the cDNA or gDNA that made up the material.

CDR1 and CDR2 (germline): LNHDA, SQIVND (reference sequence). V was trimmed by 4 bases and J by 2 bases, leaving 8 bases between them. The CDR3 contains 13 residues. The V call is TRBV19, the J call TRBJ2-5, with TRBD2 as a possible D gene (6 bases). Specimen: peripheral blood. This sequence was found in a human donor with active COVID-19. The donor label of this sample is uncertain. The CDR3 DNA reads as TGTGCCAGTAGTACCGGGAGACAAGAGACCCAGTACTTC. This translates into CASSTGRQETQYF. The full variable domain, its missing parts supplied by reference TRBV19 and TRBJ2-5, is DGGITQSPKYLFRKEGQNVTLSCEQNLNHDAMYWYRQDPGQGLRLIYYSQIVNDFQKGDIAEGYSVSREKKESFPLTVTSAQKNPTAFYLCASSTGRQETQYFGPGTRLLVL.